This TCR beta chain emerged from a study of T cell changes during pregnancy in multiple sclerosis. The assay was immunoSEQ multiplex PCR, and TCRdb's table has in-frame clones only and misses some. This table has approximately 88,000 clones, approximately 92% appearing once. The TCR comes from a female donor with multiple sclerosis, enrolled in a pregnancy study. The specimen comprised peripheral blood, sampled in the first trimester of pregnancy.

The CDR3 bases are TGTGCCAGCAGTGAACCCCACAGCGGGGGACTTACAGATACGCAGTATTTT. Translated: CASSEPHSGGLTDTQYF. The chain joins TRBV6-1 to TRBJ2-3; 8 bases match TRBD2. The junction had 10 bases not matched to a gene; V was cut back by 2 bases and J by 3 bases. The V gene's germline CDR1 is MNHNS and CDR2 SASEGT. The CDR3 totals 17 residues.